This T cell receptor beta chain was identified in a study of CD8 T cells in ankylosing spondylitis. This CDR3 has 19 amino acids. CDR1 SGHRS and CDR2 YFSETQ come from the germline V gene. Trimming cost V 0 bases and J 3 bases; bases outside gene matches: 8. Quantitative 5'-RACE with molecular barcodes produced the TCR beta libraries. A single record per CDR3 protein comes from TCRdb applying MiXCR to the 5' RACE reads. The table has under 950,000 distinct CDR3 sequences, roughly 20% seen once; the top ten hold around 19%. As regards this clonotype: The antigen is not known.

Whole-study results and caveats: In synovial fluid and blood from reactive arthritis, some motif variants were previously reported. The authors reported significant enrichment of disease-linked clones in matched ankylosing spondylitis synovial fluid. For ankylosing spondylitis blood, a TCR beta motif of 8 or 9 highly homologous variants appeared characteristic. In peripheral blood, disease-linked CD8+ clones occurred at relatively low frequencies.

The V gene is TRBV5-1, the J gene TRBJ2-3; 15 bases align to TRBD2. This sequence originates from a male donor with ankylosing spondylitis. The specimen sequenced was blood, either unsorted or a sorted T cell fraction (not recorded which). The CDR3 nucleotides are TGCGCCAGCAGCTTGGCCATGGGGACTAGCGGGAGGCGTACAGATACGCAGTATTTT. This encodes CASSLAMGTSGRRTDTQYF.